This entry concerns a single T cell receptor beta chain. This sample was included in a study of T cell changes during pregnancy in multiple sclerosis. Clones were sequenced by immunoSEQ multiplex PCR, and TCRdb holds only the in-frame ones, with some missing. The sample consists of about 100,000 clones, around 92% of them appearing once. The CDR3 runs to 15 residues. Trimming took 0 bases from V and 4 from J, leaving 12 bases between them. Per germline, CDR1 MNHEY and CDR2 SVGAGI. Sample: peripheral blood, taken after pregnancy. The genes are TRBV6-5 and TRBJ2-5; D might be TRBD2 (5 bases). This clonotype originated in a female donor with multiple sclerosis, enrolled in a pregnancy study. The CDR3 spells CASSYSVGVTETQYF. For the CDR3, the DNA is TGTGCCAGCAGTTACTCCGTGGGAGTGACAGAGACCCAGTACTTC.